This is a list of T cell receptor beta chains from one sample in a study of response to subunit inactivated influenza vaccine. One entry per CDR3 protein, called by TCRdb with MiXCR from the RT-PCR reads. The data hold about 540,000 distinct CDR3 sequences, with approximately 22% observed a single time. These data are also associated with another study on T cells expressing NK-cell markers.

Source: CD4+ T cells sorted from PBMCs, taken 12 days after vaccination. Receptors were obtained from a man aged 45-60 years who received an inactivated influenza vaccine. CDR3s include the opening cysteine and the closing phenylalanine or tryptophan. A D gene is named only where the DNA matches it firmly. The size field is filled for only some rows; it gives once, few, many or a size class.

TRBV9	14	.	TRBJ2-5	TRBD2	CASSRSGSYETQYF	TGTGCCAGCAGCAGAAGCGGGAGTTACGAGACCCAGTACTTC
TRBV11-2	15	few	TRBJ1-2	.	CASSLGAVGNYGYTF	TGTGCCAGCAGCTTAGGTGCGGTGGGGAACTATGGCTACACCTTC
TRBV12-3/TRBV12-4	16	.	TRBJ2-7	TRBD2	CASSWTSGGARYEQYF	TGTGCCAGCAGTTGGACTAGCGGGGGGGCTAGGTACGAGCAGTACTTC
TRBV10-3	17	many	TRBJ2-6	.	CAISEFQGRSGANVLTF	TGTGCCATCAGTGAGTTTCAGGGACGGTCTGGGGCCAACGTCCTGACTTTC
TRBV11-1	15	.	TRBJ2-2	.	CASSLGLGKSLRLFF	TGTGCCAGCAGCTTGGGGCTGGGAAAGAGTTTACGGCTGTTTTTT
TRBV15	15	.	TRBJ1-6	.	CATSRDRTGSSPLHF	TGTGCCACCAGCAGAGATAGAACAGGGAGTTCACCCCTCCACTTT
TRBV20-1	13	.	TRBJ2-1	.	CSAPPRVGNEQFF	TGCAGTGCTCCTCCCAGGGTCGGCAATGAGCAGTTCTTC
TRBV5-6	14	.	TRBJ2-2	.	CASSLIAGLGELFF	TGTGCCAGCAGCTTGATAGCAGGGCTCGGGGAGCTGTTTTTT
TRBV7-2	16	few	TRBJ1-5	.	CASSSNIRLGNQPQHF	TGTGCCAGCAGCTCCAATATCAGGTTGGGCAATCAGCCCCAGCATTTT
TRBV12-3/TRBV12-4	15	.	TRBJ2-7	TRBD2	CASSFQAGGPYEQYF	TGTGCCAGCAGTTTCCAGGCGGGAGGGCCCTACGAGCAGTACTTC
TRBV5-4	15	.	TRBJ2-5	.	CASSLAASSQETQYF	TGTGCCAGCAGCTTGGCCGCGAGTAGCCAAGAGACCCAGTACTTC
TRBV28	11	few	TRBJ2-7	.	CASSFALEQYF	TGTGCCAGCAGTTTCGCCTTGGAGCAGTACTTC
TRBV7-6	15	few	TRBJ2-2	TRBD1	CASSSSDRTPGELFF	TGTGCCAGCAGCTCCTCGGACAGGACCCCCGGGGAGCTGTTTTTT
TRBV4-1	16	.	TRBJ2-3	.	CASSQEIAIRTDTQYF	TGCGCCAGCAGCCAAGAAATAGCGATTAGGACAGATACGCAGTATTTT
TRBV3-1	14	.	TRBJ2-7	TRBD1	CASSQANRGYEQYF	TGTGCCAGCAGCCAAGCAAACAGGGGCTACGAGCAGTACTTC
TRBV20-1	15	few	TRBJ2-3	.	CSASMVAGDADTQYF	TGCAGTGCTAGCATGGTGGCAGGTGATGCAGATACGCAGTATTTT
TRBV28	16	few	TRBJ2-3	TRBD1	CASSPTGATYTDTQYF	TGTGCCAGCAGTCCCACAGGGGCCACCTACACAGATACGCAGTATTTT
TRBV4-1	18	.	TRBJ2-7	TRBD1	CASSHFSQDRRFSYEQYF	TGCGCCAGCAGCCATTTTTCCCAGGACAGGAGATTCTCCTACGAGCAGTACTTC
TRBV20-1	13	few	TRBJ1-5	.	CSALLPVNQPQHF	TGCAGTGCTCTGCTACCGGTAAATCAGCCCCAGCATTTT
TRBV20-1	14	few	TRBJ1-5	TRBD1	CSATTGGGNQPQHF	TGCAGTGCTACCACAGGGGGCGGCAATCAGCCCCAGCATTTT
TRBV7-9	9	.	TRBJ2-1	.	CASSLEQFF	TGTGCCAGCAGCTTGGAGCAGTTCTTC
TRBV15	16	.	TRBJ2-1	TRBD1	CATSRAGQGVNNEQFF	TGTGCCACCAGCAGAGCGGGACAGGGGGTTAACAATGAGCAGTTCTTC
TRBV12-3/TRBV12-4	14	.	TRBJ2-5	.	CASSLRGASETQYF	TGTGCCAGCAGTTTAAGGGGGGCCTCGGAAACCCAGTACTTC
TRBV20-1	15	few	TRBJ2-3	TRBD2	CSASRTSGRADTQYF	TGCAGTGCTTCACGGACTAGCGGGAGGGCAGATACGCAGTATTTT